Shown below are 25 T cell receptor beta chains from a single sample sequenced in a study of blood T cell repertoires in COVID-19 (dated by TCRdb to 2018 to 2020). The library was built by means of the immunoSEQ multiplex PCR assay. The source is immuneACCESS, and TCRdb retained only in-frame sequences with V and J called. Part of the clones is not carried over; for the studies checked, unresolved V genes explain less than half of this, and the remainder is unexplained. This sample comprises tens of thousands of clones, approximately 84% of them detected only once. The ten largest clones capture roughly 13% of the sample. What was sequenced was peripheral blood. The receptors stem from a human donor in a cohort sampled during active COVID-19.

This sequence joins TRBV6-6 and TRBJ2-3; D perhaps matches TRBD1 (6 bases). Germline V gene data show CDR1 as MNHNY and CDR2 as SVGAGI (reference sequence). The CDR3 is 14 amino acids. Trimming stripped 6 bases from V and 4 bases from J, with 14 bases between. CDR3 sequence: CASRAGVSPDTQYF. Here the CDR3 DNA reads TGTGCCAGCAGGGCAGGGGTCTCACCAGATACGCAGTATTTT.

The chain couples TRBV6-2 or TRBV6-3 to TRBJ2-2, with 12 bases that match TRBD2. This CDR3 has 18 amino acids. V shed 6 bases and J 3 bases; nucleotides not matched to a gene: 11. In germline, CDR1 is MNHEY, CDR2 SVGEGT. CDR3 region: CASSNPELAGGDTGELFF. As DNA, the CDR3 is TGTGCCAGCAGCAACCCGGAGCTAGCGGGGGGGGACACCGGGGAGCTGTTTTTT.

The chain has TRBV30 and TRBJ2-7, with TRBD1 matching over 7 bases. V was clipped by 3 bases and J by 1 base; unmatched bases: 6. The germline V gene encodes CDR1 GTSNPN and CDR2 SVGIG (reference sequence). CDR3 length: 14 residues. CDR3 amino acids: CAWSRVRGSYEQYF. For the CDR3, the DNA is TGTGCCTGGAGCCGCGTCAGGGGGTCCTACGAGCAGTACTTC. The full variable domain, in which reference TRBV30 and TRBJ2-7 provide the parts outside the CDR3, is SQTIHQWPATLVQPVGSPLSLECTVEGTSNPNLYWYRQAAGRGLQLLFYSVGIGQISSEVPQNLSASRPQDRQFILSSKKLLLSDSGFYLCAWSRVRGSYEQYFGPGTRLTVT.

This chain links TRBV12-3 or TRBV12-4 with TRBJ1-2; TRBD1 might be the D (6 bases). Trimming left V 10 bases short and J 4 bases short, with 7 bases between. CDR3 length: 10 residues. In DNA form, the CDR3 reads TGTGCCATGACAGGCTATGGCTACACCTTC. As protein: CAMTGYGYTF.

In its sample, this clone was seen once. V is TRBV10-3 and J is TRBJ1-1; D perhaps matches TRBD1 (6 bases). From germline, CDR1 is ENHRY and CDR2 SYGVKD. Trimming pared 3 bases from V and 7 bases from J, leaving 15 bases between. The CDR3 length is 14 residues. The DNA of the CDR3 is TGTGCCATCAGTGAAAGGGGGAAGGGCTTTGAAGCTTTCTTT. The encoded protein is CAISERGKGFEAFF.

This rearrangement joins TRBV4-3 to TRBJ2-7, with 7 positions matching TRBD1. Germline V gives CDR1 LGHNA, CDR2 YSLEER. The CDR3 has 13 amino acids. The junction had 5 bases not matched to a gene; V was cut back by 0 bases and J by 9 bases. CDR3 coding DNA: TGCGCCAGCAGCCAAGAGACAGGGCACACGCAGTACTTC. This translates into CASSQETGHTQYF.

The chain couples TRBV19 to TRBJ2-5; D is perhaps TRBD2 (6 bases). The CDR3 extends over 16 amino acids. Trimming stripped 5 bases from V and 0 bases from J, with 16 bases between. Germline V CDR1 and CDR2: LNHDA, SQIVND (reference sequence). The CDR3 DNA reads TGTGCCAGTAGTCCCCGGGGCGCGGGGTACCAAGAGACCCAGTACTTC. Translated: CASSPRGAGYQETQYF.

The chain couples TRBV9 to TRBJ1-2; 9 bases align to TRBD1. The CDR3 runs 13 residues. Germline CDR1 is SGDLS and CDR2 is YYNGEE. J gave up 7 bases and V 5 bases, and 6 bases lay outside the gene matches. The DNA for the CDR3 is TGTGCCAGCAGTGTACAGGGGGCCTCTGGCTACACCTTC. Translated, it gives CASSVQGASGYTF.

The gene calls are TRBV28 and TRBJ1-5; 12 positions match TRBD1. The germline V gene has CDR1 MDHEN and CDR2 SYDVKM. The CDR3 runs to 15 residues. V gave up 5 bases and J gave up 3 bases; unmatched junction bases: 2. As DNA, the CDR3 is TGTGCCAGCAGTCGGGACAGGGGGCTCAATCAGCCCCAGCATTTT. As protein: CASSRDRGLNQPQHF.

The V and J genes are TRBV28 and TRBJ2-1; 11 nucleotides agree with TRBD2. Germline CDR1 reads MDHEN; CDR2 reads SYDVKM. This CDR3 region has 16 residues. Trimming removed 3 bases from V and 6 bases from J; junction bases left unmatched: 7. The CDR3 protein is CASSLVLAGGSNEQFF. DNA for the CDR3: TGTGCCAGCAGTTTGGTCCTAGCGGGAGGTAGCAATGAGCAGTTCTTC. Drawing the rest from reference TRBV28 and TRBJ2-1, the complete variable domain is DVKVTQSSRYLVKRTGEKVFLECVQDMDHENMFWYRQDPGLGLRLIYFSYDVKMKEKGDIPEGYSVSREKKERFSLILESASTNQTSMYLCASSLVLAGGSNEQFFGPGTRLTVL.

J is TRBJ2-7 and V is TRBV6-5, with TRBD1 matching 7 bases. The CDR3 spans 12 residues. V lost 10 bases and J lost 0; bases outside the gene matches: 3. Germline values: CDR1 MNHEY, CDR2 SVGAGI. The CDR3 bases are TGTGCCACCACAGGGGACTCCTACGAGCAGTACTTC. Amino acid sequence: CATTGDSYEQYF.

The chain uses TRBV24-1 and TRBJ2-5; 9 bases fit TRBD1. The CDR3 loop spans 15 amino acids. V lost 7 bases and J lost 5; bases outside the gene matches: 10. Per the germline V gene, CDR1 is KGHDR and CDR2 is SFDVKD. CDR3 DNA sequence: TGTGCCACCAGCAGTCGGGACAGGGTGGGGGAGACCCAGTACTTC. Protein: CATSSRDRVGETQYF.

V usage is TRBV7-9 and J usage is TRBJ2-3; no reliable D call. CDR1 and CDR2 from the germline V gene are SEHNR and FQNEAQ (reference sequence). CDR3 length equals 15 residues. V was cut by 1 base and J by 2 bases, with 10 bases left in between. The DNA for the CDR3 is TGTGCCAGCAGCTTAGTGGGCTTATACACAGATACGCAGTATTTT. This codes for CASSLVGLYTDTQYF.

The chain employs TRBV4-3 and TRBJ1-5; a possible D gene is TRBD1 (6 bases). The V and J ends lost 0 bases and 3 bases respectively, with 18 bases between them. The CDR3 runs to 18 residues. In germline, CDR1 is LGHNA, CDR2 YSLEER. The CDR3 reads CASSQDRISGQNNQPQHF. The DNA of the CDR3 is TGCGCCAGCAGCCAAGATCGGATTTCTGGACAGAACAATCAGCCCCAGCATTTT.

This chain links TRBV11-2 with TRBJ2-4, with 8 bases fitting TRBD2. CDR3 length: 17 amino acids. Germline-derived CDR1 and CDR2 are SGHAT and FQNNGV. J was trimmed by 0 bases and V by 5 bases; bases with no gene match: 9. The CDR3 loop is CASSPGRGEVAKNIQYF. CDR3 nucleotides: TGTGCCAGCAGCCCCGGGAGGGGGGAAGTAGCCAAAAACATTCAGTACTTC.

The J gene is TRBJ2-5, the V gene TRBV24-1, with a possible D match to TRBD1 (5 bases). The CDR3 totals 13 residues. V dropped 4 bases and J dropped 2 bases, with 7 bases sitting between them. The V gene's germline CDR1 is KGHDR and CDR2 SFDVKD. CDR3 in DNA: TGTGCCACCAGTGAAGCAGGGCAAGAGACCCAGTACTTC. Amino acids: CATSEAGQETQYF.

This rearrangement joins TRBV28 to TRBJ1-2; TRBD1 is a possible D gene (6 bases). The V end was cut by 5 bases, the J end by 1 base, with 20 bases between. CDR1 and CDR2 from the germline V gene are MDHEN and SYDVKM. The CDR3 has 17 amino acids. This CDR3 is CASSAGLQGGSNYGYTF. CDR3 nucleotide sequence: TGTGCCAGCAGTGCCGGGTTACAGGGTGGGAGTAACTATGGCTACACCTTC.

The V and J genes are TRBV28 and TRBJ2-4; 8 bases map to TRBD1. The CDR3 has 14 residues. Per germline, CDR1 MDHEN and CDR2 SYDVKM. Losses at the gene ends were 6 bases for V and 3 bases for J; bases not matched to a gene: 4. Here the CDR3 DNA reads TGTGCCAGCAGGCCAGGGGGCGACAAAAACATTCAGTACTTC. Amino acids: CASRPGGDKNIQYF.

The chain employs TRBV6-5 and TRBJ1-1; D may be TRBD1 (5 bases). CDR1 is MNHEY, CDR2 SVGAGI, per germline. CDR3 length: 15 amino acids. V was cut by 7 bases and J by 0 bases, with 15 bases left in between. As DNA, the CDR3 is TGTGCCAGCACCCCAGGGTTATTTTTGAACACTGAAGCTTTCTTT. It yields the protein CASTPGLFLNTEAFF.

The chain is built from TRBV19 and TRBJ1-6, with 7 bases fitting TRBD1. The CDR3 totals 16 residues. V gave up 1 base and J gave up 4 bases; unmatched junction bases: 4. The germline gives CDR1 LNHDA, CDR2 SQIVND (reference sequence). The CDR3 reads CASSIVAGQYNSPLHF. CDR3 coding DNA: TGTGCCAGTAGTATAGTAGCGGGACAGTATAATTCACCCCTCCACTTT.

The chain has TRBV30 and TRBJ2-2; D may be TRBD1 (5 bases). V was cut by 1 base and J by 4 bases, with 13 bases left in between. Looked up from germline, CDR1 is GTSNPN and CDR2 is SVGIG (reference sequence). The CDR3 has 15 residues. In nucleotides, the CDR3 is TGTGCCTGGAGTGATTGGACACTCGGCACCGGGGAGCTGTTTTTT. It is translated as CAWSDWTLGTGELFF.

The chain employs TRBV6-4 and TRBJ1-5, with a possible D match to TRBD1 (5 bases). This CDR3 is built from 16 residues. Trimming stripped 4 bases from V and 6 bases from J, with 19 bases between. Germline lookup yields CDR1 MRHNA and CDR2 SNTAGT. CDR3 protein: CASSGRSSGHSQPQHF. Written as DNA, the CDR3 is TGTGCCAGCAGTGGAAGATCCTCAGGGCATAGTCAGCCCCAGCATTTT.

This clone showed up just once. In nucleotides, the CDR3 is TGTGCCAGCAGCTTGGCCGTGGACAGGGCAATAGATACGCAGTATTTT. The encoded protein is CASSLAVDRAIDTQYF. The chain couples TRBV5-6 to TRBJ2-3, with 8 positions matching TRBD1. This CDR3 is 16 amino acids long. Unmatched junction bases numbered 8, after V lost 0 bases and J lost 5 bases. CDR1 SGHDT and CDR2 YYEEEE come from the germline V gene.

Here the CDR3 reads CSATDRDNGYTF. Here the CDR3 DNA reads TGCAGCGCTACGGACAGGGATAATGGCTACACCTTC. The genes are TRBV29-1 and TRBJ1-2, with 8 bases aligning to TRBD1. Trimming removed 7 bases from V and 6 bases from J; junction bases left unmatched: 7. CDR3 size: 12 residues. Germline V gene data show CDR1 as SQVTM and CDR2 as ANQGSEA.

A few counts support this clone. The rearrangement joins TRBV16 to TRBJ1-2; a weak D match, TRBD1 (6 bases). This CDR3 is built from 16 residues. Germline CDR1 reads KGHSY; CDR2 reads FQNENV. Trimming took off 2 bases at V and 1 base at J, with 14 bases between the two ends. In DNA form, the CDR3 reads TGTGCCAGCAGCCAAAGCGCAGGGGAACTTAACTATGGCTACACCTTC. Protein sequence: CASSQSAGELNYGYTF.